This T cell receptor beta chain was retrieved from a study of a mutant IDH1 vaccine in newly diagnosed glioma. Study context: There were about 60% males and roughly 38% females among treated patients, whose mean age was approximately 40 years. Study results and caveats: Apparently, pseudoprogression bore no relation to changes among the top peripheral T cell clonotypes.

The sample's time point: week 35, safety follow-up. Every single dose of the vaccine, 300 ug of mutant IDH1 20-mer peptide, came with topical imiquimod. Those who donated had recent WHO grade 3 or 4 IDH1-mutant, ATRX-lost astrocytomas. On this clone itself: Its antigen is currently unknown.

The CDR3 consists of 15 residues. V was cut by 8 bases and J by 1 base, with 17 bases left in between. Germline CDR1 reads KGHSH; CDR2 reads LQKENI. Method: immunoSEQ multiplex PCR; TCRdb's copy keeps in-frame clones and lacks some. The sample consists of tens of thousands of clones, more than 80% of them appearing once. The specimen comprised PBMCs, sampled from a glioma patient whose treatment included an IDH1 peptide vaccine. The TCR originated in a man aged 35 to 55 with glioma. The chain carries TRBV18 and TRBJ1-2; unclear D gene. CDR3 loop: CASSPAVGLNYGYTF. The CDR3 region has the DNA TGTGCCAGCAGCCCGGCCGTGGGCCTTAACTATGGCTACACCTTC. Full variable domain (missing parts from reference TRBV18 and TRBJ1-2): NAGVMQNPRHLVRRRGQEARLRCSPMKGHSHVYWYRQLPEEGLKFMVYLQKENIIDESGMPKERFSAEFPKEGPSILRIQQVVRGDSAAYFCASSPAVGLNYGYTFGSGTRLTVV.